Given below is one T cell receptor beta chain in context. The CDR3 runs to 17 residues. Germline CDR1 and CDR2: MNHNS and SASEGT. V lost 2 bases, J lost 1 base, and 17 bases lay in between. Repertoires were generated with immunoSEQ multiplex PCR, while TCRdb's copy carries only in-frame clones and drops some. Of over 50,000 clones in the sample, roughly four fifths were seen once. These data are taken from a study of OX40 agonist ivuxolimab in advanced cancers. Study-level information: Patients were treated with ivuxolimab, an agonistic anti-OX40 (CD134) antibody.

The chain has TRBV6-1 and TRBJ1-2, with D hard to call. The receptor was derived from an adult with an advanced solid tumor such as melanoma, head and neck, liver or kidney cancer. The starting material was CD4+ or CD8+ T cells sorted from blood, obtained in a trial of the OX40 agonist ivuxolimab. The CDR3 DNA is TGTGCCAGCAGTGAACTCGGGGTTGGATTACGTAACTATGGCTACACCTTC. As protein: CASSELGVGLRNYGYTF.